Reported below is one T cell receptor beta chain. Assay: immunoSEQ multiplex PCR; the TCRdb copy retains only in-frame clones and omits some. The data show about 160,000 clones, with less than 85% seen just once and approximately 18% held by the top ten. The record originates from a study of blood T cell repertoires in COVID-19. Germline V gene lookup returns CDR1 GTSNPN and CDR2 SVGIG (reference sequence). The length of the CDR3 is 14 residues. V dropped 2 bases and J dropped 2 bases, with 9 bases sitting between them. The chain has TRBV30 and TRBJ1-4; no reliable D call. The source is a man in his 60s who had recovered from COVID-19. The material sequenced was PBMCs or T cells enriched from blood (not recorded which). CDR3 bases: TGTGCCTGGAGTTACGGGAGCACTAATGAAAAACTGTTTTTT. Translated, it gives CAWSYGSTNEKLFF.